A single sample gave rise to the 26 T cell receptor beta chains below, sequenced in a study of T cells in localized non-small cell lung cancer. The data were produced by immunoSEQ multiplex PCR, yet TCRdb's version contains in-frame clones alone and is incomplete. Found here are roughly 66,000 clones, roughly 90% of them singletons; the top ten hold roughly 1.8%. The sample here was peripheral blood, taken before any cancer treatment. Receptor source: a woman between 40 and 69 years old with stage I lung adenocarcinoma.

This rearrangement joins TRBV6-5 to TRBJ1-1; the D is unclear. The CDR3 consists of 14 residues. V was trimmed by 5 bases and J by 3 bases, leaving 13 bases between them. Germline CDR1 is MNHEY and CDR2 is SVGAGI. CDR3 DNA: TGTGCCAGCAGTCTCGATGTAGGTGACACTGAAGCTTTCTTT. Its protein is CASSLDVGDTEAFF.

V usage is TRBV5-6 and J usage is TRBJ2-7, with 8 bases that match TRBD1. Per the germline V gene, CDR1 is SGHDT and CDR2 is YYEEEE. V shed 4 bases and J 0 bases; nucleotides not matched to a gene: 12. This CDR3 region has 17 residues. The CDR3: CASSILGQGIISYEQYF. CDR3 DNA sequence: TGTGCCAGCAGCATATTAGGACAGGGAATCATCTCCTACGAGCAGTACTTC.

The CDR3 loop reads CASSPGGQSGNTIYF. CDR3 sequence (DNA): TGCGCCAGCAGCCCTGGTGGGCAATCTGGAAACACCATATATTTT. The rearrangement uses TRBV5-1 and TRBJ1-3; D is uncertain. The CDR3 runs to 15 residues. Trimming took 4 bases from V and 1 from J, leaving 12 bases between them. Germline V lookup: CDR1 SGHRS, CDR2 YFSETQ.

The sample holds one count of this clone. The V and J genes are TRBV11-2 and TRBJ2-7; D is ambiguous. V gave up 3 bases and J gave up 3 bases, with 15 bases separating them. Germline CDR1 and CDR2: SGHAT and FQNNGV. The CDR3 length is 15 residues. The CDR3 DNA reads TGTGCCAGCAGCTTGGTTAGGATGGTCGGCTACGAGCAGTACTTC. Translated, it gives CASSLVRMVGYEQYF.

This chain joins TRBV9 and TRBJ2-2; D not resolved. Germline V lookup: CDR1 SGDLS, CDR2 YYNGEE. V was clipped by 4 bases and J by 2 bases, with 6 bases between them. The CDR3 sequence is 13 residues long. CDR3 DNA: TGTGCCAGCAGCTCCCGAAACACCGGGGAGCTGTTTTTT. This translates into CASSSRNTGELFF.

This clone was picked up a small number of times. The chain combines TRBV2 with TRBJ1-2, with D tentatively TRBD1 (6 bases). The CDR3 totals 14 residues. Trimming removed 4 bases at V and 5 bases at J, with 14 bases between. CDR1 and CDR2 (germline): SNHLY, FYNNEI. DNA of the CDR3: TGTGCCAGCAGTGCACAGGGTTCCGATTATGGCTACACCTTC. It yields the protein CASSAQGSDYGYTF.

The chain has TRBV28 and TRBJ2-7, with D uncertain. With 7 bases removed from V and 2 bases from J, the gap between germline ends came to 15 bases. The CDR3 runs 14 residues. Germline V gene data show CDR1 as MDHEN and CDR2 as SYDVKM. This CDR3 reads CASTPVASAYEQYF. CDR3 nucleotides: TGTGCCAGCACCCCCGTGGCCTCGGCCTACGAGCAGTACTTC.

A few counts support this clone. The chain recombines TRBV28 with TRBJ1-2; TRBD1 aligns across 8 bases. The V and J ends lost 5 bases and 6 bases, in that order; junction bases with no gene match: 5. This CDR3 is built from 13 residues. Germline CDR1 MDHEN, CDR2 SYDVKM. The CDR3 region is CASSRNRGNGYTF. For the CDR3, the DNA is TGTGCCAGCAGTAGAAACAGGGGGAATGGCTACACCTTC.

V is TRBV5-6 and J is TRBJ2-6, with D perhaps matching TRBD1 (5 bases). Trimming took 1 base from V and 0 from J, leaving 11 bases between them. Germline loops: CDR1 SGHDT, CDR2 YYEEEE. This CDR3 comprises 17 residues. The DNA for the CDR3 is TGTGCCAGCAGCTTGATTCCAGGGTACTCTGGGGCCAACGTCCTGACTTTC. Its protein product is CASSLIPGYSGANVLTF. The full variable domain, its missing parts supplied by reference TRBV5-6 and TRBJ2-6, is DAGVTQSPTHLIKTRGQQVTLRCSPKSGHDTVSWYQQALGQGPQFIFQYYEEEERQRGNFPDRFSGHQFPNYSSELNVNALLLGDSALYLCASSLIPGYSGANVLTFGAGSRLTVL.

Here the CDR3 reads CASSSRQAPSYGYTF. CDR3 bases: TGTGCCAGCAGTTCTCGACAGGCGCCGAGTTATGGCTACACCTTC. The V call is TRBV28, the J call TRBJ1-2, with D perhaps matching TRBD1 (6 bases). CDR1 and CDR2 from the germline V gene are MDHEN and SYDVKM. The CDR3 is 15 residues long. V was trimmed by 4 bases and J by 5 bases, leaving 17 bases between them.

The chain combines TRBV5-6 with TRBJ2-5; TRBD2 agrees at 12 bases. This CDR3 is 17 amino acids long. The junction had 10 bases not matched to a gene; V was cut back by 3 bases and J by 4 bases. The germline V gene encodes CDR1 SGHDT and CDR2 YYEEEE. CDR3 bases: TGTGCCAGCAGCTCCCAGGGACTAGCGGGTTTTTTAGAGACCCAGTACTTC. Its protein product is CASSSQGLAGFLETQYF.

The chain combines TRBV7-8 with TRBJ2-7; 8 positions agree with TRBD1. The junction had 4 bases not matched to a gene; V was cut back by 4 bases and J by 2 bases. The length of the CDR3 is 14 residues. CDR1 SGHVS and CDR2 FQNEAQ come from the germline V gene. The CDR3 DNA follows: TGTGCCAGCAGCTCGGGACAGGTAACCTACGAGCAGTACTTC. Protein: CASSSGQVTYEQYF. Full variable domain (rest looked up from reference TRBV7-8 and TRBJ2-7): GAGVSQSPRYKVAKRGQDVALRCDPISGHVSLFWYQQALGQGPEFLTYFQNEAQLDKSGLPSDRFFAERPEGSVSTLKIQRTQQEDSAVYLCASSSGQVTYEQYFGPGTRLTVT.

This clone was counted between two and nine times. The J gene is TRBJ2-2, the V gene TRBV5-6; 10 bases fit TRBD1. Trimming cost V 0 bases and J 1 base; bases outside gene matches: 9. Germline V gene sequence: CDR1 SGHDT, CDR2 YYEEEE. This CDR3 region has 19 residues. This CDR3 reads CASSLARQGAPGNTGELFF. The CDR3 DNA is TGTGCCAGCAGCTTGGCAAGACAGGGGGCTCCCGGGAACACCGGGGAGCTGTTTTTT.

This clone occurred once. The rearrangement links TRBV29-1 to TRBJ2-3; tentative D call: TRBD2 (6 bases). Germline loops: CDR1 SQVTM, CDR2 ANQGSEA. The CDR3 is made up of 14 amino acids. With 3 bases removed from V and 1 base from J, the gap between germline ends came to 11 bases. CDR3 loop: CSVDTGLGTDTQYF. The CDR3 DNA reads TGCAGCGTTGATACGGGACTCGGCACAGATACGCAGTATTTT.

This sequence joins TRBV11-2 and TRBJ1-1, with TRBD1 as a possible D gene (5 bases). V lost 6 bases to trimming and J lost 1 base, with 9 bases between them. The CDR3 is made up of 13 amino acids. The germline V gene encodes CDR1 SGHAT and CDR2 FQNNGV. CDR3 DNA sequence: TGTGCCAGCAGACAAGACAGGAACACTGAAGCTTTCTTT. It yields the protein CASRQDRNTEAFF.

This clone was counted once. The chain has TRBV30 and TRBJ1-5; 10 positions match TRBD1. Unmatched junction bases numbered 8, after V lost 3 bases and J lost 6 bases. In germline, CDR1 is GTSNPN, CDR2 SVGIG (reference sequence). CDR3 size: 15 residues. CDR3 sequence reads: CAWSLDRGLGQPQHF. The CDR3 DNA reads TGTGCCTGGAGCCTCGACAGGGGGCTGGGTCAGCCCCAGCATTTT.

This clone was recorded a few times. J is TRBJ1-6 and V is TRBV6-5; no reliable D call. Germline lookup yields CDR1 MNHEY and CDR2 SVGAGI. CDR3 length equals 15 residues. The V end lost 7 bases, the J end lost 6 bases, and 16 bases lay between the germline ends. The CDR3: CASKESVSGNSPLHF. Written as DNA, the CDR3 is TGTGCCAGCAAGGAGTCGGTATCGGGTAATTCACCCCTCCACTTT.

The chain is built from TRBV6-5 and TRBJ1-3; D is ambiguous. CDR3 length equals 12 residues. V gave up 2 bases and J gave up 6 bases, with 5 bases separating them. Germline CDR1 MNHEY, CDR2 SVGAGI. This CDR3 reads CASSYEQNTIYF. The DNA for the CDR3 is TGTGCCAGCAGTTACGAGCAAAACACCATATATTTT.

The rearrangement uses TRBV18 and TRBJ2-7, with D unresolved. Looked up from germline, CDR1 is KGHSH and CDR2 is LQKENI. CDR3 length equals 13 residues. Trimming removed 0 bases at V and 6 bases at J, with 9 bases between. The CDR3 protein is CASSPPQGREQYF. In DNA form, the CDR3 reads TGTGCCAGCTCACCACCTCAAGGCCGCGAGCAGTACTTC.

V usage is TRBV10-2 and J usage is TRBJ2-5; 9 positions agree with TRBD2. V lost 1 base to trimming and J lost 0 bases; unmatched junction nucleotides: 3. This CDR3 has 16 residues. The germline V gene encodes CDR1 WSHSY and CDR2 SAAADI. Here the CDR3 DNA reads TGCGCCAGCAGTGAGTGGGCTAGCGGGAACCAAGAGACCCAGTACTTC. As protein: CASSEWASGNQETQYF.

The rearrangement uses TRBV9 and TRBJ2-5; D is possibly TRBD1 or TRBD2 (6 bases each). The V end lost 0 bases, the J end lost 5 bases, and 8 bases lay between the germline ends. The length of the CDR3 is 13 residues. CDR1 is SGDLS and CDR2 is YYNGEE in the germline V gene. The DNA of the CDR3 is TGTGCCAGCAGCGTAGGAGGGGGGGAGACCCAGTACTTC. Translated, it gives CASSVGGGETQYF.

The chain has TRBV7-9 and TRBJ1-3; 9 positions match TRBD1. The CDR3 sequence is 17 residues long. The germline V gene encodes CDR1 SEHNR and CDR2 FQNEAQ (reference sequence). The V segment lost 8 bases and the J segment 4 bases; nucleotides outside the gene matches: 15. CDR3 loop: CASGGRRVGTGGNTIYF. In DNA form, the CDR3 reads TGTGCCAGCGGAGGCAGAAGAGTAGGGACAGGGGGAAACACCATATATTTT.

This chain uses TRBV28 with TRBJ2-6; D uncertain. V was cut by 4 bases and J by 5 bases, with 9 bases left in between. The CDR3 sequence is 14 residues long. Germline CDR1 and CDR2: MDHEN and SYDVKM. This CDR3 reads CASSSPRRANVLTF. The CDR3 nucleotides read TGTGCCAGCAGTTCCCCTCGTCGGGCCAACGTCCTGACTTTC. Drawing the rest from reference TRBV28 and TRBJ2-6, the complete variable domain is DVKVTQSSRYLVKRTGEKVFLECVQDMDHENMFWYRQDPGLGLRLIYFSYDVKMKEKGDIPEGYSVSREKKERFSLILESASTNQTSMYLCASSSPRRANVLTFGAGSRLTVL.

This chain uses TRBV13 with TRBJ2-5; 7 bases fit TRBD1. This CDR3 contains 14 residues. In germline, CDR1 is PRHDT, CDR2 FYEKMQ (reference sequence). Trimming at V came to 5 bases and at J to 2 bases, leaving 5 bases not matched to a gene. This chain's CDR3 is CASSPRQGQETQYF. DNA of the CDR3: TGTGCCAGCAGCCCTAGACAGGGACAAGAGACCCAGTACTTC.

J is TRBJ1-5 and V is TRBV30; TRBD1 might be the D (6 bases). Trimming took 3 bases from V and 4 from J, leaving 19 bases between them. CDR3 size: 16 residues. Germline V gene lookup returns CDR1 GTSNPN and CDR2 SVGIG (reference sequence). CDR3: CAWRPRGPQWNQPQHF. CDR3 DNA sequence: TGTGCCTGGAGGCCTCGGGGGCCCCAGTGGAATCAGCCCCAGCATTTT.

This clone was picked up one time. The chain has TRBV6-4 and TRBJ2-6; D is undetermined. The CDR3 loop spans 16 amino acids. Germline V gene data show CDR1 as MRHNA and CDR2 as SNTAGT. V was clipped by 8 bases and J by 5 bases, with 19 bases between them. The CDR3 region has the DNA TGTGCCAGCCTGGCAGGTTACACTCTGAGGGCCAACGTCCTGACTTTC. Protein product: CASLAGYTLRANVLTF.